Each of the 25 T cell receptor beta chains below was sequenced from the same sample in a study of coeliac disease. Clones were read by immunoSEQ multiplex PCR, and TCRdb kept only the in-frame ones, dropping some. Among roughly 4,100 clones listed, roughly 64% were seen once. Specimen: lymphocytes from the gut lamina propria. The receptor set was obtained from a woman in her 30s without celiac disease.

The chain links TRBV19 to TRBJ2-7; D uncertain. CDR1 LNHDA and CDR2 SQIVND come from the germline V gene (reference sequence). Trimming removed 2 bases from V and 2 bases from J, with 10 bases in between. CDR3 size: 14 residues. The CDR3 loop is CASSIKGDTYEQYF. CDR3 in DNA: TGTGCCAGTAGTATAAAAGGAGATACCTACGAGCAGTACTTC.

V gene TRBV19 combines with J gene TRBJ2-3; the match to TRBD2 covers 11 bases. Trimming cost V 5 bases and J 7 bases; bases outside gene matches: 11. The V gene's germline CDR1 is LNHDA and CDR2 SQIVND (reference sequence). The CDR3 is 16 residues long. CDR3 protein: CASSPRSGGGLNTQYF. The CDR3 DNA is TGTGCCAGTAGTCCCCGTAGCGGGGGGGGATTGAATACGCAGTATTTT.

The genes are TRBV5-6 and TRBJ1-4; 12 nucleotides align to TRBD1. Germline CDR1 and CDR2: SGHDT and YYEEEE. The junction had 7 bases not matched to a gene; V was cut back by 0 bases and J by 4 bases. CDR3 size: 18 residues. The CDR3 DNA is TGTGCCAGCAGCTTGGCGGGACAGGGGGCGTTGAATAATGAAAAACTGTTTTTT. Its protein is CASSLAGQGALNNEKLFF.

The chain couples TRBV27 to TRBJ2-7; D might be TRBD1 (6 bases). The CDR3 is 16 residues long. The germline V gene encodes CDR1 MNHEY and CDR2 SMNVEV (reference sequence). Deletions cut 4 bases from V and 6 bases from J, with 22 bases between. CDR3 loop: CASSSSQTGYEGEQYF. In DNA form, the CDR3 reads TGTGCCAGCAGTTCGAGCCAGACAGGTTACGAGGGCGAGCAGTACTTC.

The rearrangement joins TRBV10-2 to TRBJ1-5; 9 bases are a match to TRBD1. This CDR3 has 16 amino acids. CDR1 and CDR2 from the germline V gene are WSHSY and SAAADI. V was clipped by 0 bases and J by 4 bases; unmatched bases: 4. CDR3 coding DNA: TGCGCCAGCAGTGAGTCTCAACAGGGGGCAAATCAGCCCCAGCATTTT. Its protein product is CASSESQQGANQPQHF.

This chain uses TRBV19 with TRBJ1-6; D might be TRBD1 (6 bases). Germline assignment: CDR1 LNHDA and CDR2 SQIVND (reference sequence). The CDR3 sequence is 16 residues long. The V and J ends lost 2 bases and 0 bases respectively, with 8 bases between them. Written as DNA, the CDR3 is TGTGCCAGTAGTATACGCAGGGGCTCCTATAATTCACCCCTCCACTTT. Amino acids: CASSIRRGSYNSPLHF.

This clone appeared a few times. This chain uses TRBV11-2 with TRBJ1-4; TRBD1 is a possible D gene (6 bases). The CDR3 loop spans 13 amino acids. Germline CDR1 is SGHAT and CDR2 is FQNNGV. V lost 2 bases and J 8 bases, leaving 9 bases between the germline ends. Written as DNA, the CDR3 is TGTGCCAGCAGCTTAAGCACAGGGGAAAAACTGTTTTTT. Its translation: CASSLSTGEKLFF.

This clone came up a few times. The DNA of the CDR3 is TGTGCCAGCGTAACCCCCAGCTCCTATAATTCACCCCTCCACTTT. This encodes CASVTPSSYNSPLHF. V usage is TRBV6-1 and J usage is TRBJ1-6; D unclear. This CDR3 spans 15 amino acids. Trimming stripped 8 bases from V and 0 bases from J, with 11 bases between. The V gene's germline CDR1 is MNHNS and CDR2 SASEGT.

DNA of the CDR3: TGTGCCAGCAGCTTGGCCAAAGGGGGCACTGAAGCTTTCTTT. It encodes CASSLAKGGTEAFF. V and J are TRBV5-4 and TRBJ1-1, with D perhaps matching TRBD1 (6 bases). The CDR3 is 14 amino acids. Per germline, CDR1 SGHNT and CDR2 YYREEE (reference sequence). The V gene lost 0 bases and the J gene lost 4 bases, with 10 bases spanning the gap.

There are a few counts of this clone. The CDR3 region is CASGTGTPDTQYF. DNA of the CDR3: TGTGCCAGTGGGACAGGGACCCCAGATACGCAGTATTTT. The chain links TRBV7-3 to TRBJ2-3; 9 nucleotides agree with TRBD1. Germline V gene lookup returns CDR1 SGHTA and CDR2 FQGTGA. The CDR3 runs to 13 residues. V shed 9 bases and J 4 bases; nucleotides not matched to a gene: 5.

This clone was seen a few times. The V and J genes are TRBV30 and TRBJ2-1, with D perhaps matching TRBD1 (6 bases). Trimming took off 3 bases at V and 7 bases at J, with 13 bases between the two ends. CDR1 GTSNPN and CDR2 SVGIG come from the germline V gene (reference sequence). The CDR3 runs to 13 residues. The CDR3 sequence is CAWRQGGMNEQFF. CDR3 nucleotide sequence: TGTGCCTGGAGACAGGGTGGGATGAATGAGCAGTTCTTC. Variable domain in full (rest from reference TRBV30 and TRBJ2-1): SQTIHQWPATLVQPVGSPLSLECTVEGTSNPNLYWYRQAAGRGLQLLFYSVGIGQISSEVPQNLSASRPQDRQFILSSKKLLLSDSGFYLCAWRQGGMNEQFFGPGTRLTVL.

CDR3 region: CSVEVLPSGTGELFF. In nucleotides, the CDR3 is TGCAGCGTTGAAGTTTTGCCTAGTGGGACCGGGGAGCTGTTTTTT. The chain couples TRBV29-1 to TRBJ2-2; D not certain. The germline CDR1 and CDR2 sequences are SQVTM and ANQGSEA. The CDR3 consists of 15 residues. V was clipped by 1 base and J by 5 bases, with 14 bases between them.

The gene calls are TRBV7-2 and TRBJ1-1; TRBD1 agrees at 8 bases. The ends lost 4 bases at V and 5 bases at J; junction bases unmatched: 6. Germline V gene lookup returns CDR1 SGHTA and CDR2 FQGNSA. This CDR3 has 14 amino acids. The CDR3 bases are TGTGCCAGCAGCTACCGGACAGGGCGGACTGAAGCTTTCTTT. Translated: CASSYRTGRTEAFF.

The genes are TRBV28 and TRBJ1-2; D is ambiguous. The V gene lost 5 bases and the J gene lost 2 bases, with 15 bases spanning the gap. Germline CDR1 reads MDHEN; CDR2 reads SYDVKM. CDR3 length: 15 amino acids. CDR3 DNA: TGTGCCAGCAGTCAACGATCAAGAGGCAACTATGGCTACACCTTC. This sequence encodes CASSQRSRGNYGYTF.

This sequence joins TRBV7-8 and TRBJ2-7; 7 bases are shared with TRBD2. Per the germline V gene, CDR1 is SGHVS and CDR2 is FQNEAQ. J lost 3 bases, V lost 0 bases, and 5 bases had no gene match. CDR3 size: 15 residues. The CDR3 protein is CASSLAVAGVYEQYF. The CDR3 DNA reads TGTGCCAGCAGCTTAGCGGTAGCGGGCGTCTACGAGCAGTACTTC. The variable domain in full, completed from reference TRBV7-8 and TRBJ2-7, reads GAGVSQSPRYKVAKRGQDVALRCDPISGHVSLFWYQQALGQGPEFLTYFQNEAQLDKSGLPSDRFFAERPEGSVSTLKIQRTQQEDSAVYLCASSLAVAGVYEQYFGPGTRLTVT.

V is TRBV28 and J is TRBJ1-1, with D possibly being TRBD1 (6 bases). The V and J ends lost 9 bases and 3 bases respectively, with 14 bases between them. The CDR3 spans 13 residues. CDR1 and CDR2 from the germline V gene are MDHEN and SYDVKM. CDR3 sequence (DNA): TGTGCCAGTTACAGGGTCTTTGACACTGAAGCTTTCTTT. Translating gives CASYRVFDTEAFF.

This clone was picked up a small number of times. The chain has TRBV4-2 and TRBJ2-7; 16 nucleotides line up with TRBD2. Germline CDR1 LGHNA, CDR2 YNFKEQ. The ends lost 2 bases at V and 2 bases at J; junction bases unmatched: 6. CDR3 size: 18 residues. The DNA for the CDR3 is TGTGCCAGCAGCCAACGAACCGGGACTAGCGGGGGGGCCTACGAGCAGTACTTC. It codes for CASSQRTGTSGGAYEQYF.

Here the CDR3 reads CASSQGTGYSYEQYF. CDR3 in DNA: TGCGCCAGCAGCCAGGGGACAGGATACTCCTACGAGCAGTACTTC. The chain carries TRBV4-1 and TRBJ2-7; 8 nucleotides line up with TRBD1. Looked up from germline, CDR1 is MGHRA and CDR2 is YSYEKL. CDR3 length: 15 amino acids. Trimming cost V 3 bases and J 0 bases; bases outside gene matches: 4.

CDR3 amino acids: CASSGTSGEKYF. CDR3 bases: TGTGCCAGCAGTGGGACTAGCGGGGAGAAGTATTTT. V is TRBV2 and J is TRBJ2-3; 12 nucleotides line up with TRBD2. V was clipped by 4 bases and J by 13 bases; unmatched bases: 3. The CDR3 spans 12 residues. The germline CDR1 and CDR2 sequences are SNHLY and FYNNEI. Full variable domain (remainder filled in from reference TRBV2 and TRBJ2-3): EPEVTQTPSHQVTQMGQEVILRCVPISNHLYFYWYRQILGQKVEFLVSFYNNEISEKSEIFDDQFSVERPDGSNFTLKIRSTKLEDSAMYFCASSGTSGEKYFGPGTRLTVL.

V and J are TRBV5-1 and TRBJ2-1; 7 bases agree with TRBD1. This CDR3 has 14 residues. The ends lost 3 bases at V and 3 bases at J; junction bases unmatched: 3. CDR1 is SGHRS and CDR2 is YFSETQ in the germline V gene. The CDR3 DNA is TGCGCCAGCAGCTCCGGACAGGTCTACAATGAGCAGTTCTTC. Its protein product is CASSSGQVYNEQFF. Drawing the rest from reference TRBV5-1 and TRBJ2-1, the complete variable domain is KAGVTQTPRYLIKTRGQQVTLSCSPISGHRSVSWYQQTPGQGLQFLFEYFSETQRNKGNFPGRFSGRQFSNSRSEMNVSTLELGDSALYLCASSSGQVYNEQFFGPGTRLTVL.

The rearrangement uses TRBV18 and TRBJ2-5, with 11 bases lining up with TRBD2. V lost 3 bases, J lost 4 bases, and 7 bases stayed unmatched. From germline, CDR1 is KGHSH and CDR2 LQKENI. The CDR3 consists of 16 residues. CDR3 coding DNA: TGTGCCAGCTCACCGGGACTAGCGGCGACAGGAGAGACCCAGTACTTC. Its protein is CASSPGLAATGETQYF.

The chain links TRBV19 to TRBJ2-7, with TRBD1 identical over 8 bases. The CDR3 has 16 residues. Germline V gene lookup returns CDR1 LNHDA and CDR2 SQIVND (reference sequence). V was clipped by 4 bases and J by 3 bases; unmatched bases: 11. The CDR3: CASSTKRTGTDYEQYF. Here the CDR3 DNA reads TGTGCCAGTAGTACGAAACGGACAGGGACAGACTACGAGCAGTACTTC.

This CDR3 reads CASSANRGPTEAFF. The CDR3 coding sequence is TGCGCCAGCAGTGCAAACAGGGGCCCTACTGAAGCTTTCTTT. V usage is TRBV10-1 and J usage is TRBJ1-1; 7 nucleotides line up with TRBD1. Looked up from germline, CDR1 is WNHNN and CDR2 is SYGVQD (reference sequence). V lost 4 bases to trimming and J lost 5 bases; unmatched junction nucleotides: 7. The CDR3 loop spans 14 amino acids.

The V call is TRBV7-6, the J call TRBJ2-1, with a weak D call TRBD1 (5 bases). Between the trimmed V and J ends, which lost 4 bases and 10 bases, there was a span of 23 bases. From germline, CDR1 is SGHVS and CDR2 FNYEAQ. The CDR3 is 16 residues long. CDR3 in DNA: TGTGCCAGCAGCTCTCAGGGCGCAGGGTACATTTCGGAGCAGTTCTTC. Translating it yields CASSSQGAGYISEQFF.

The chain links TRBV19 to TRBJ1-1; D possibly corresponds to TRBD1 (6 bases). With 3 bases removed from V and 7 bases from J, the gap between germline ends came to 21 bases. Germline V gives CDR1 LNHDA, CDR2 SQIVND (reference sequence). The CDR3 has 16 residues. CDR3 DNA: TGTGCCAGTAGTATTCTCGGGCTCTCCGACAGGAATGAAGCTTTCTTT. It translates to CASSILGLSDRNEAFF.